The present T cell receptor beta chain was sequenced within a study of T cell responses to AZD1222 COVID-19 vaccine. Findings and caveats of the study: Once two AZD1222 doses were given, Spike-specific TCR breadth and depth went up. The sample set comprised mostly white British donors with more females, and clonal diversity was possibly underestimated.

Clones were read by immunoSEQ multiplex PCR, and TCRdb kept only the in-frame ones, dropping some. The data contain 150,000 to 200,000 clones, 91% of them seen just once; the ten biggest clones take up approximately 4.8%. CDR1 and CDR2 (germline): SNHLY, FYNNEI. The CDR3 extends over 15 amino acids. Trimming at V came to 2 bases and at J to 5 bases, leaving 5 bases not matched to a gene. As regards this clone: No antigen is known for it.

The chain combines TRBV2 with TRBJ2-5; 10 positions agree with TRBD1. The origin of this receptor is an adult in good health. Sample: peripheral blood, taken on day 0 of AZD1222 vaccination. The CDR3 bases are TGTGCCAGCAGTGAAAATGGACAGGGGGTGGAGACCCAGTACTTC. Translated, it gives CASSENGQGVETQYF.